This is a list of T cell receptor beta chains from one sample in a study of OX40 agonist ivuxolimab in advanced cancers. Assay: immunoSEQ multiplex PCR; the TCRdb copy retains only in-frame clones and omits some. The sample has roughly 16,000 clones; around 67% are singletons. The source material was CD4+ or CD8+ T cells sorted from blood, sampled in a trial of the OX40 agonist ivuxolimab. The source is an adult with an advanced solid tumor such as melanoma, head and neck, liver or kidney cancer. Each CDR3 is given with its conserved first and last residue. Fields, in order: V gene, J gene, CDR3 protein.

TRBV29-1	TRBJ2-1	CSVAGGNTYNEQFF
TRBV25-1	TRBJ2-1	CASSDGLAGPEQFF
TRBV5-4	TRBJ2-1	CASSNSGSSYNEQFF
TRBV30	TRBJ1-1	CAWSVSTGFEAFF
TRBV6-4	TRBJ1-5	CASRVQGPFQPQHF
TRBV5-1	TRBJ1-1	CASSLAQGESLEAFF
TRBV4-1	TRBJ1-1	CASSHREMNTEAFF
TRBV6-1	TRBJ2-2	CASSDSGTGELFF
TRBV5-1	TRBJ2-7	CASSLQADSSYEQYF
TRBV29-1	TRBJ2-1	CSVEGTARDNEQFF
TRBV27	TRBJ2-3	CASSLTSGVGDTQYF
TRBV15	TRBJ2-7	CATSRDRRDEQYF
TRBV6-5	TRBJ2-7	CASSYEGVYYEQYF
TRBV23-1	TRBJ1-5	CASSQPRDRGLYSNQPQHF
TRBV15	TRBJ2-7	CATGREASDEQYF
TRBV6-5	TRBJ1-2	CASYQTGGSGYTF
TRBV7-2	TRBJ2-3	CASRQLAGGATDTQYF
TRBV2	TRBJ1-3	CASSEGPGNTIYF
TRBV9	TRBJ2-7	CASSVEERSGYEQYF
TRBV28	TRBJ1-5	CASSSTGTGVQPQHF
TRBV4-1	TRBJ1-1	CASSQGRQGAHTEAFF
TRBV7-9	TRBJ2-2	CASSQGQGGRFTGELFF
TRBV9	TRBJ2-7	CASSVDLAASGRALLDEQYF
TRBV6-5	TRBJ2-5	CASSYSTGGLGETQYF
TRBV6-1	TRBJ1-1	CAGFPDGNTEAFF
TRBV4-2	TRBJ2-7	CASSLSGTAPYEQYF
TRBV6-4	TRBJ2-2	CASSGQGAFGELFF
TRBV6-1	TRBJ2-1	CASSELGYNEQFF
TRBV27	TRBJ2-7	CASMPQGVHEQYF
TRBV10-3	TRBJ2-7	CAIRGDYEQYF
TRBV28	TRBJ1-2	CASGGVRESSNYGYTF
TRBV11-3	TRBJ2-7	CASSLASSGSEQYF